The entry below describes one T cell receptor beta chain. Antigen unknown. Germline loops: CDR1 MGHDK, CDR2 SYGVNS. Deletions cut 3 bases from V and 4 bases from J, with 9 bases between. This CDR3 has 13 amino acids. This record comes from a study of T cell responses to AZD1222 COVID-19 vaccine. Points from the study as a whole: There were vaccine-associated CD4 TCRs across spike, dominant at 160-218 and 743-854. Recipients of AZD1222 seropositive at baseline numbered only five or six. Clonal diversity may have been underestimated, and the donors were mostly white British, with more females than males.

The repertoire was sequenced with immunoSEQ multiplex PCR; TCRdb's copy has only in-frame clones and lacks some. The sample contains about 120,000 clones, approximately 89% of which appear only once. V usage is TRBV25-1 and J usage is TRBJ1-2; TRBD1 might be the D (5 bases). Sequenced here: peripheral blood, sampled on day 0 of AZD1222 vaccination. This sequence originates from an adult in good health. The CDR3 is CASSEAGTYGYTF. CDR3 bases: TGTGCCAGCAGTGAGGCCGGGACCTATGGCTACACCTTC.